This T cell receptor (beta chain) was captured in a study of identifying expanded T cells in peripheral blood. Findings and limits, study-wide: Over about two and four weeks, about 16.4 and 19 clones changed, versus around 1.3 between replicates. Approximately two-week clone count variance significantly increased as total template count grew.

Here immunoSEQ multiplex PCR was the method, and the copy in TCRdb shows in-frame clones only, minus some. The repertoire includes about 97,000 clones, roughly 85% of them detected once, and about a sixth sits in the top ten. Germline V gene sequence: CDR1 MNHEY, CDR2 SVGAGI. The CDR3 extends over 14 amino acids. Deletions cut 0 bases from V and 4 bases from J, with 9 bases between. This clone was found once. As yet, its antigen is unknown. During the collection period, no donor immune events like infections were recorded. Sequencing input: blood. V usage is TRBV6-5 and J usage is TRBJ1-2; TRBD1 might be the D (5 bases). This clonotype was obtained from a person aged 18 to 75 in good health. The DNA for the CDR3 is TGTGCCAGCAGTTACTCGGGGGAGATCTATGGCTACACCTTC. This sequence encodes CASSYSGEIYGYTF.